This T cell receptor beta chain appears in the sequencing data of a study of identical twins. Study conclusions and caveats: Monozygotic twins shared more out-of-frame TCR alpha than recombination models predicted.

This clonotype was recorded many times. What it binds is unknown. TCRdb re-called the 5' RACE reads through MiXCR, storing one row per CDR3 protein. The table records around 280,000 distinct CDR3 sequences, roughly 8.6% of them present only once. Germline lookup yields CDR1 DFQATT and CDR2 SNEGSKA (reference sequence). The V end was cut by 1 base, the J end by 9 bases, with 13 bases between. The CDR3 covers 13 residues. The sample was also reused in another study, on yellow fever vaccine responses in identical twins.

This chain links TRBV20-1 with TRBJ1-5; D not certain. The sequence was collected from a woman between 18 and 29 years old in good health. Sequencing was performed on memory (CD45RO+) T cells sorted from blood. CDR3 DNA sequence: TGCAGTGCTAGAGTCTGGGAGGGAGTGCCCCAGCATTTT. It encodes CSARVWEGVPQHF.